The 19 T cell receptor beta chains below come from one sample, sequenced in a study of CD8+CD57+ T cells in acquired aplastic anemia. It was patients with CD8+CD57+ cell expansion by flow cytometry who were chosen for sequencing. For CDR3 and TCR beta VDJ profiling, genomic DNA was the template used. A single record per CDR3 protein comes from TCRdb applying MiXCR to the reads. The sample has some 180,000 distinct CDR3 sequences, around 60% seen once. The sample comprised sorted CD4+, CD8+, or CD8+CD57+ T cells (not recorded which) from PBMCs. The origin of the receptors is a human donor with aplastic anemia.

V gene TRBV6-5 combines with J gene TRBJ1-6, with a weak D call TRBD1 (5 bases). Germline-derived CDR1 and CDR2 are MNHEY and SVGAGI. This CDR3 is built from 14 residues. The V end was cut by 2 bases, the J end by 5 bases, with 7 bases between. The CDR3 DNA reads as TGTGCCAGCAGTTACAGGGGCAATAATTCACCCCTCCACTTT. It codes for CASSYRGNNSPLHF.

This clonotype was counted only a few times. V gene TRBV6-6 combines with J gene TRBJ2-7; D might be TRBD1 (6 bases). CDR1 is MNHNY and CDR2 is SVGAGI in the germline V gene (reference sequence). The V end was cut by 5 bases, the J end by 2 bases, with 7 bases between. The CDR3 loop spans 12 amino acids. The DNA of the CDR3 is TGTGCCAGCAGTAGGGGGACCTACGAGCAGTACTTC. It is translated as CASSRGTYEQYF.

The chain links TRBV2 to TRBJ1-4; 7 bases align to TRBD1. The CDR3 is 14 amino acids. V lost 7 bases, J lost 4 bases, and 6 bases stayed unmatched. In germline, CDR1 is SNHLY, CDR2 FYNNEI. The CDR3 loop is CASNEGQRNEKLFF. The CDR3 nucleotides are TGTGCCAGCAACGAGGGACAGCGTAATGAAAAACTGTTTTTT.

The gene calls are TRBV7-4 and TRBJ2-5, with 8 bases fitting TRBD1. Trimming at V came to 5 bases and at J to 0 bases, leaving 8 bases not matched to a gene. Germline lookup yields CDR1 SGHVT and CDR2 SQSDAQ. The CDR3 consists of 16 residues. The CDR3 DNA follows: TGTGCCAGCAGCCCACAGGGGGAGAGGTACCAAGAGACCCAGTACTTC. Its protein product is CASSPQGERYQETQYF.

The V gene is TRBV27, the J gene TRBJ2-5; D may be TRBD1 (6 bases). Germline values: CDR1 MNHEY, CDR2 SMNVEV (reference sequence). This CDR3 spans 15 amino acids. V lost 3 bases and J 0 bases, leaving 11 bases between the germline ends. CDR3 amino acids: CASSFMGAYQETQYF. As DNA, the CDR3 is TGTGCCAGCAGTTTTATGGGGGCCTACCAAGAGACCCAGTACTTC.

This rearrangement joins TRBV2 to TRBJ2-2, with TRBD1 matching 8 bases. The ends lost 8 bases at V and 6 bases at J; junction bases unmatched: 17. Germline V gives CDR1 SNHLY, CDR2 FYNNEI. This CDR3 spans 17 amino acids. CDR3 protein: CASSPSPGGFGAGELFF. The CDR3 nucleotides read TGTGCCAGCTCCCCTTCCCCAGGGGGCTTCGGGGCCGGGGAGCTGTTTTTT.

The chain uses TRBV15 and TRBJ1-2; 10 bases are shared with TRBD1. CDR1 LNHNV and CDR2 YYDKDF come from the germline V gene (reference sequence). The CDR3 runs to 15 residues. Losses at the gene ends were 5 bases for V and 6 bases for J; bases not matched to a gene: 9. CDR3 sequence (DNA): TGTGCCACCAGCGGGGAGGGGGACAGGGGAGATGGCTACACCTTC. Translating gives CATSGEGDRGDGYTF.

The rearrangement links TRBV7-2 to TRBJ2-5; 9 nucleotides match TRBD2. The CDR3 has 15 amino acids. V gave up 2 bases and J gave up 4 bases; unmatched junction bases: 5. CDR1 SGHTA and CDR2 FQGNSA come from the germline V gene. In nucleotides, the CDR3 is TGTGCCAGCAGCTTATCGGCGGGGGGGCGAGAGACCCAGTACTTC. Translation gives CASSLSAGGRETQYF.

V usage is TRBV5-6 and J usage is TRBJ2-7; possibly TRBD2 for D (6 bases). The V end lost 3 bases, the J end lost 2 bases, and 15 bases lay between the germline ends. CDR1 is SGHDT and CDR2 is YYEEEE in the germline V gene. The CDR3 has 15 residues. CDR3 protein: CASSWGEVLTYEQYF. Here the CDR3 DNA reads TGTGCCAGCAGCTGGGGGGAAGTCTTAACCTACGAGCAGTACTTC.

V and J are TRBV27 and TRBJ1-4; weak D call: TRBD1 (6 bases). The CDR3 spans 15 residues. V was shortened by 6 bases and J by 7 bases, with 18 bases between the two germline ends. CDR1 and CDR2 (germline): MNHEY, SMNVEV (reference sequence). The CDR3 nucleotides are TGTGCCAGCAGCCCCTTAGGAAGGGGGAGTGAAAAACTGTTTTTT. It codes for CASSPLGRGSEKLFF.

The J gene is TRBJ2-1, the V gene TRBV2; 7 positions match TRBD2. Trimming cost V 4 bases and J 7 bases; bases outside gene matches: 10. Germline CDR1 reads SNHLY; CDR2 reads FYNNEI. The CDR3 consists of 15 residues. The CDR3 DNA follows: TGTGCCAGCAGTGTGAGGGACTATTTCAAGAATGAGCAGTTCTTC. It encodes CASSVRDYFKNEQFF.

This clonotype was recorded a few times. The chain employs TRBV11-2 and TRBJ2-7, with D unresolved. Deletions cut 1 base from V and 3 bases from J, with 4 bases between. The germline V gene encodes CDR1 SGHAT and CDR2 FQNNGV. The CDR3 runs to 12 residues. For the CDR3, the DNA is TGTGCCAGCAGCTTAGCTTTCTACGAGCAGTACTTC. Protein: CASSLAFYEQYF.

The chain recombines TRBV9 with TRBJ1-1; D is possibly TRBD1 (5 bases). Germline CDR1 SGDLS, CDR2 YYNGEE. CDR3 length: 12 amino acids. The V gene lost 3 bases and the J gene lost 4 bases, with 7 bases spanning the gap. The CDR3 protein is CASSEGTTEAFF. The CDR3 bases are TGTGCCAGCAGCGAGGGGACCACTGAAGCTTTCTTT. Full variable domain (outside the CDR3, taken from reference TRBV9 and TRBJ1-1): DSGVTQTPKHLITATGQRVTLRCSPRSGDLSVYWYQQSLDQGLQFLIQYYNGEERAKGNILERFSAQQFPDLHSELNLSSLELGDSALYFCASSEGTTEAFFGQGTRLTVV.

The chain couples TRBV24-1 to TRBJ2-5, with 7 bases fitting TRBD1. The CDR3 sequence is 16 residues long. Germline V CDR1 and CDR2: KGHDR, SFDVKD. V lost 5 bases, J lost 2 bases, and 10 bases stayed unmatched. The CDR3 DNA reads as TGTGCCACCAGTGTCCTACAGGGACAGATTCAAGAGACCCAGTACTTC. Translation gives CATSVLQGQIQETQYF.

The genes are TRBV2 and TRBJ1-1; D remains unclear. CDR1 is SNHLY, CDR2 FYNNEI, per germline. The V end was cut by 1 base, the J end by 2 bases, with 14 bases between. CDR3 length equals 16 residues. The CDR3 sequence is CASSEGLYSGNTEAFF. The CDR3 DNA reads as TGTGCCAGCAGTGAAGGGCTCTACTCTGGAAACACTGAAGCTTTCTTT.

The chain couples TRBV7-9 to TRBJ1-4, with D unclear. The V gene lost 4 bases and the J gene lost 6 bases, with 15 bases spanning the gap. Per the germline V gene, CDR1 is SEHNR and CDR2 is FQNEAQ (reference sequence). This CDR3 spans 15 amino acids. The CDR3, as DNA: TGTGCCAGCAGCTCCCGAATTGAGGGATATGAAAAACTGTTTTTT. It is translated as CASSSRIEGYEKLFF.

The rearrangement links TRBV19 to TRBJ1-6, with 7 bases lining up with TRBD1. The CDR3 contains 14 residues. J gave up 8 bases and V 7 bases, and 8 bases lay outside the gene matches. Germline V lookup: CDR1 LNHDA, CDR2 SQIVND (reference sequence). CDR3 amino acids: CASTTGDADSPLHF. CDR3 DNA sequence: TGTGCCAGTACCACAGGGGACGCGGATTCACCCCTCCACTTT.

This clonotype showed up many times. This chain uses TRBV5-1 with TRBJ1-6; D is undetermined. Germline-derived CDR1 and CDR2 are SGHRS and YFSETQ. The CDR3 runs 15 residues. Deletions cut 0 bases from V and 7 bases from J, with 11 bases between. CDR3 nucleotides: TGCGCCAGCAGCTTGGGTGTGACGCAGAATTCACCCCTCCACTTT. This gives the protein CASSLGVTQNSPLHF.

A remark on this clonotype: Because it lacks the conserved phenylalanine or tryptophan at the end, this CDR3 is likely a read error. The chain is built from TRBV2 and TRBJ2-7, with 8 bases identical to TRBD1. J gave up 2 bases and V 4 bases, and 4 bases lay outside the gene matches. This CDR3 has 14 amino acids. Germline CDR1 is SNHLY and CDR2 is FYNNEI. CDR3 protein: CASSGWTGTYEQYL. The CDR3 coding sequence is TGTGCCAGCAGTGGTTGGACAGGGACCTACGAGCAGTACCTC.